The 6 T cell receptor beta chains in this list originate from one sample, sequenced in a study of Ad26.COV2.S vaccination and SARS-CoV-2 variants. Profiling relied on immunoSEQ multiplex PCR, and the TCRdb table lists in-frame clones only, not all of them. The table lists about 410,000 clones, about nine tenths of them singletons. As to treatment: around 19 received Ad26.COV2.S at low or high dose, single or two shots; 5 received placebo; per-sample allocation not given. Sampling was performed 63 days after the first vaccine or placebo injection. Sequenced material: peripheral blood, taken in a trial of Ad26.COV2.S vaccine versus placebo. The source is a person aged 18-60 years who received the Ad26.COV2.S COVID-19 vaccine or a placebo.

In this sample, this clone turned up once. CDR3 DNA: TGCGCCAGCAGCCCCGGGACTAGCGGGGAGACCCAGTACTTC. Translating gives CASSPGTSGETQYF. This chain joins TRBV5-1 and TRBJ2-5, with 12 nucleotides matching TRBD2. V shed 4 bases, J shed 5 bases, and the junction held 3 bases outside the gene matches. Germline values: CDR1 SGHRS, CDR2 YFSETQ. The CDR3 runs 14 residues.

The J gene is TRBJ1-2, the V gene TRBV12-3 or TRBV12-4; no clear D. This CDR3 comprises 12 residues. V lost 1 base and J 7 bases, leaving 7 bases between the germline ends. DNA of the CDR3: TGTGCCAGCAGTTTAGAGCATCGTGGCTACACCTTC. It encodes CASSLEHRGYTF.

This clone showed up just a few times. The genes are TRBV7-2 and TRBJ2-2, with D hard to call. Germline lookup yields CDR1 SGHTA and CDR2 FQGNSA. The CDR3 has 17 residues. V lost 4 bases and J lost 3, with 18 bases in between. This CDR3 reads CASSSQVWVLDTGELFF. The CDR3 DNA reads TGTGCCAGCAGCTCTCAGGTGTGGGTGTTGGACACCGGGGAGCTGTTTTTT. Full variable domain (remainder filled in from reference TRBV7-2 and TRBJ2-2): GAGVSQSPSNKVTEKGKDVELRCDPISGHTALYWYRQSLGQGLEFLIYFQGNSAPDKSGLPSDRFSAERTGGSVSTLTIQRTQQEDSAVYLCASSSQVWVLDTGELFFGEGSRLTVL.

The CDR3 DNA follows: TGTGCCAGCAGCTTAGCGCGAGTAGCGGTGGGCACAGATACGCAGTATTTT. This sequence encodes CASSLARVAVGTDTQYF. The V gene is TRBV7-8, the J gene TRBJ2-3, with a weak D call TRBD2 (6 bases). The ends were cut back, 0 bases at V and 1 base at J, with 14 bases in the middle. Per the germline V gene, CDR1 is SGHVS and CDR2 is FQNEAQ. The CDR3 extends over 17 amino acids.

J is TRBJ2-1 and V is TRBV24-1; 9 nucleotides line up with TRBD2. Trimming removed 3 bases from V and 7 bases from J; junction bases left unmatched: 6. The CDR3 consists of 15 residues. Germline assignment: CDR1 KGHDR and CDR2 SFDVKD. The CDR3 reads CATSDRGGAPNEQFF. The CDR3 DNA reads TGTGCCACCAGTGATCGCGGGGGGGCCCCAAATGAGCAGTTCTTC.

The gene calls are TRBV11-2 and TRBJ1-1; 7 positions agree with TRBD1. The CDR3 runs to 15 residues. Germline assignment: CDR1 SGHAT and CDR2 FQNNGV. The ends lost 7 bases at V and 13 bases at J; junction bases unmatched: 21. CDR3 in amino acids: CASKPGGGWLQDGFF. CDR3 nucleotides: TGTGCCAGCAAACCAGGGGGGGGTTGGCTCCAAGATGGTTTCTTT. Full variable domain (rest looked up from reference TRBV11-2 and TRBJ1-1): EAGVAQSPRYKIIEKRQSVAFWCNPISGHATLYWYQQILGQGPKLLIQFQNNGVVDDSQLPKDRFSAERLKGVDSTLKIQPAKLEDSAVYLCASKPGGGWLQDGFFGQGTRLTVV.